Below, 14 T cell receptor beta chains from the same sample are listed, as sequenced in a study of T-cell reconstitution after alpha-beta-depleted transplantation in children. The library targeted TCRbeta and was prepared with unique molecular identifiers. Each CDR3 protein is one row after TCRdb ran MiXCR on the PCR reads. The sample gives more than 550,000 distinct CDR3 sequences, about 10% of which show up once; about 4.3% is in the top ten. Sequenced here: PBMCs from the stem cell graft donor, sampled from the stem cell graft. These receptors all stem from a human donor who donated a stem cell graft to a child with acute myeloid leukemia.

This clonotype has a handful of counts. The CDR3 here is CASSQEGQGTYEQYF. The CDR3 nucleotides read TGCGCCAGCAGCCAAGAGGGACAGGGTACCTACGAGCAGTACTTC. The chain uses TRBV4-3 and TRBJ2-7; TRBD1 aligns across 9 bases. CDR3 size: 15 residues. The V gene end was trimmed by 0 bases and the J gene end by 2 bases; junction bases not matched to a gene: 2. Germline assignment: CDR1 LGHNA and CDR2 YSLEER.

This clonotype was detected a few times. The chain is built from TRBV9 and TRBJ2-3; 8 bases fit TRBD2. V was clipped by 7 bases and J by 6 bases; unmatched bases: 16. CDR1 is SGDLS and CDR2 is YYNGEE in the germline V gene. CDR3 length: 16 amino acids. The CDR3 bases are TGTGCCAGCGCTGGGAGAGATAGCGGGAATCCTGATACGCAGTATTTT. Encoded protein: CASAGRDSGNPDTQYF. Together with reference TRBV9 and TRBJ2-3, the CDR3 gives the full variable domain: DSGVTQTPKHLITATGQRVTLRCSPRSGDLSVYWYQQSLDQGLQFLIQYYNGEERAKGNILERFSAQQFPDLHSELNLSSLELGDSALYFCASAGRDSGNPDTQYFGPGTRLTVL.

V gene TRBV28 combines with J gene TRBJ2-7, with TRBD2 identical over 10 bases. CDR1 MDHEN and CDR2 SYDVKM come from the germline V gene. The CDR3 length is 18 residues. V lost 5 bases and J lost 2; bases outside the gene matches: 15. CDR3 sequence: CASSPPPGLAGVTYEQYF. The CDR3 DNA reads as TGTGCCAGCAGTCCTCCCCCTGGGCTAGCGGGAGTAACCTACGAGCAGTACTTC.

This clonotype was observed a few times. This sequence joins TRBV5-1 and TRBJ1-1; possible D gene TRBD1, 5 bases. The CDR3 runs to 13 residues. Germline CDR1 is SGHRS and CDR2 is YFSETQ. Trimming pared 3 bases from V and 6 bases from J, leaving 12 bases between. As DNA, the CDR3 is TGCGCCAGCAGCTCTCAATGGGGCTCTGAAGCTTTCTTT. Protein product: CASSSQWGSEAFF.

This clonotype has only a few counts. This chain joins TRBV24-1 and TRBJ2-3; D could derive from TRBD1 or TRBD2 (7 bases each). The V gene lost 5 bases and the J gene lost 7 bases, with 15 bases spanning the gap. This CDR3 has 14 amino acids. Germline V gene data show CDR1 as KGHDR and CDR2 as SFDVKD. The DNA for the CDR3 is TGTGCCACCAGTGCGGCAGGGGGAGGGAATACGCAGTATTTT. Amino acids: CATSAAGGGNTQYF.

The table lists this clonotype with many counts. The chain uses TRBV6-2 or TRBV6-3 and TRBJ2-7; D gene unclear. The CDR3 runs 13 residues. CDR1 and CDR2 from the germline V gene are MNHEY and SVGEGT. V was cut by 2 bases and J by 7 bases, with 12 bases left in between. The CDR3 coding sequence is TGTGCCAGCAGTTACGAACCCCGAAAGGAGCAGTACTTC. It encodes CASSYEPRKEQYF.

The chain combines TRBV5-6 with TRBJ1-2; possible D gene TRBD1, 5 bases. This CDR3 spans 14 amino acids. V shed 2 bases and J shed 8 bases, with 16 bases lying between them. In germline, CDR1 is SGHDT, CDR2 YYEEEE. The chain's CDR3 is CASSFSYTGEGYTF. CDR3 coding DNA: TGTGCCAGCAGCTTCTCATATACAGGCGAGGGCTACACCTTC.

This clonotype was picked up many times. The chain uses TRBV18 and TRBJ1-1; the D is unclear. This CDR3 is built from 13 residues. V was cut by 5 bases and J by 1 base, with 8 bases left in between. Germline values: CDR1 KGHSH, CDR2 LQKENI. The CDR3 here is CASSATRNTEAFF. DNA for the CDR3: TGTGCCAGCTCAGCGACGAGGAACACTGAAGCTTTCTTT.

At least ten counts were recorded for this clonotype. The chain couples TRBV7-2 to TRBJ2-2; 11 bases line up with TRBD2. V was clipped by 10 bases and J by 6 bases; unmatched bases: 10. CDR3 size: 15 residues. Germline CDR1 is SGHTA and CDR2 is FQGNSA. The CDR3 protein is CAIFTSGSLAGELFF. In nucleotides, the CDR3 is TGTGCCATCTTTACTAGCGGGAGTCTAGCCGGGGAGCTGTTTTTT.

This clonotype was detected many times. CDR3 region: CSVASTDTQYF. The CDR3 DNA reads as TGCAGCGTTGCCAGCACAGATACGCAGTATTTT. The J gene is TRBJ2-3, the V gene TRBV29-1, with D uncertain. The ends were cut back, 4 bases at V and 0 bases at J, with 2 bases in the middle. The CDR3 is 11 amino acids. CDR1 is SQVTM, CDR2 ANQGSEA, per germline.

The chain couples TRBV6-1 to TRBJ2-7, with 12 nucleotides matching TRBD2. Germline trimming cut 3 bases from V and 5 bases from J; bases unmatched to any gene: 8. The CDR3 is 16 residues long. Germline values: CDR1 MNHNS, CDR2 SASEGT. The CDR3, as DNA: TGTGCCAGCAGTGACCCTAGCGGGAGGGCCTTCAACGAGCAGTACTTC. Its translation: CASSDPSGRAFNEQYF.

CDR3 DNA: TGTGCCATCAGTGATCCTTCCAGGGTCCAAGAGACCCAGTACTTC. It encodes CAISDPSRVQETQYF. J is TRBJ2-5 and V is TRBV10-3, with a possible D match to TRBD1 (5 bases). The CDR3 is 15 amino acids. The V end lost 3 bases, the J end lost 1 base, and 12 bases lay between the germline ends. Germline V gives CDR1 ENHRY, CDR2 SYGVKD.

This clonotype was seen a few times. The chain is built from TRBV3-1 and TRBJ2-5, with D possibly matching TRBD1 (6 bases). Per the germline V gene, CDR1 is LGHDT and CDR2 is YNNKEL (reference sequence). Trimming cost V 2 bases and J 9 bases, with 13 bases left between them. CDR3 length: 13 residues. DNA of the CDR3: TGTGCCAGCAGCCAAACCCCAGGGGTGGCCCAGTACTTC. It yields the protein CASSQTPGVAQYF.

The chain recombines TRBV5-1 with TRBJ2-7, with D perhaps matching TRBD1 (6 bases). In germline, CDR1 is SGHRS, CDR2 YFSETQ. The CDR3 consists of 16 residues. V dropped 3 bases and J dropped 7 bases, with 23 bases sitting between them. CDR3 in DNA: TGCGCCAGCAGCTCTTTAACCTCGACAGGATCGGGTGAGCAGTACTTC. Amino acids: CASSSLTSTGSGEQYF.